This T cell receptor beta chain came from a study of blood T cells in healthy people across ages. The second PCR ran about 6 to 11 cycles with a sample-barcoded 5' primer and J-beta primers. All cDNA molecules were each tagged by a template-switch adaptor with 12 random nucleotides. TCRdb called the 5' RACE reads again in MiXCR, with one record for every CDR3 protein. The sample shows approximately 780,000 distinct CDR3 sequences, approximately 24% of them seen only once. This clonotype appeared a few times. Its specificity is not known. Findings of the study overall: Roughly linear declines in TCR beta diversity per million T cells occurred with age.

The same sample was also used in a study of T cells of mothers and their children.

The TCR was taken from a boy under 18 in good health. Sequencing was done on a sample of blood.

The DNA of the CDR3 is TGTGCCAGCAGCCAAACCGGGACAGGGAATTACAATGAGCAGTTCTTC. This encodes CASSQTGTGNYNEQFF. The gene calls are TRBV4-2 and TRBJ2-1; 9 bases are shared with TRBD1. This CDR3 region has 16 residues. V lost 2 bases to trimming and J lost 4 bases; unmatched junction nucleotides: 6. Germline V gene sequence: CDR1 LGHNA, CDR2 YNFKEQ.